Listed below are T cell receptor beta chains from one sample, sequenced in a study of blood T cell repertoires in COVID-19. The table came from immunoSEQ multiplex PCR; TCRdb's copy has only in-frame clones and leaves some out. This table has about 300,000 clones, under 90% appearing once. Sequences were obtained from PBMCs or T cells enriched from blood (not recorded which). The receptor set was obtained from a man aged 25 to 40 who had recovered from COVID-19. Each CDR3 is given with its conserved first and last residue. Each record gives: J gene, D gene, clone size, V gene, CDR3 protein, CDR3 DNA. The D gene is left open where the match is weak. Clone size is given for some rows only: seen once, a few or many times, or a class if the clone is expanded.

>TRBJ1-1|.|.|TRBV28
CASTGGLRAFF
TGTGCCAGCACAGGTGGACTTCGTGCTTTCTTT
>TRBJ2-5|.|.|TRBV7-9
CAIPDPGSRETQYF
TGTGCCATCCCTGACCCAGGCAGCCGAGAGACCCAGTACTTC
>TRBJ2-7|.|.|TRBV18
CASSPRQTYEQYF
TGTGCCAGCTCACCAAGACAGACCTACGAGCAGTACTTC
>TRBJ2-7|TRBD1|.|TRBV14
CASSRDRDRSSYEQYF
TGTGCCAGCAGCCGGGACCGGGACAGGAGCTCCTACGAGCAGTACTTC
>TRBJ2-1|.|once|TRBV18
CASSPPPGYNEQFF
TGTGCCAGCTCACCACCCCCGGGCTACAATGAGCAGTTCTTC
>TRBJ2-7|.|.|TRBV4-2
CASSHSTGPYEQYF
TGTGCCAGCAGCCATTCAACTGGGCCCTACGAGCAGTACTTC
>TRBJ2-5|TRBD2|.|TRBV7-2
CASSSYWTSGETQYF
TGTGCCAGCAGCTCATACTGGACTAGTGGGGAGACCCAGTACTTC
>TRBJ2-1|TRBD1|once|TRBV5-1
CASSLGQELYNEQFF
TGCGCCAGCAGCCTGGGACAGGAGCTATACAATGAGCAGTTCTTC
>TRBJ2-7|.|once|TRBV5-1
CASSLGPRPDEQYF
TGCGCCAGCAGCTTGGGTCCCAGGCCAGACGAGCAGTACTTC
>TRBJ2-7|.|.|TRBV19
CASRMGSYEQYF
TGTGCCAGTAGAATGGGCAGCTACGAGCAGTACTTC
>TRBJ2-4|TRBD1|.|TRBV7-9
CASSPQGAGKNIQYF
TGTGCCAGCAGCCCGCAGGGGGCTGGCAAAAACATTCAGTACTTC
>TRBJ2-1|TRBD2|.|TRBV7-2
CASSPTGGVYNEQFF
TGTGCCAGCAGTCCCACGGGGGGGGTGTACAATGAGCAGTTCTTC
>TRBJ1-1|TRBD1|.|TRBV6-6
CASSSGTGTVGTEAFF
TGTGCCAGCAGTTCCGGGACAGGGACCGTGGGCACTGAAGCTTTCTTT
>TRBJ2-2|.|.|TRBV5-1
CASSFHRDITGELFF
TGCGCCAGCAGCTTCCACAGGGATATCACCGGGGAGCTGTTTTTT
>TRBJ2-1|TRBD2|.|TRBV10-1
CASSDPVGTSGGYSYNEQFF
TGCGCCAGCAGTGACCCCGTGGGGACTAGCGGGGGCTACTCCTACAATGAGCAGTTCTTC
>TRBJ2-7|.|.|TRBV27
CASSFGQSYEQYF
TGTGCCAGCAGTTTCGGACAGAGCTACGAGCAGTACTTC
>TRBJ1-2|.|few|TRBV7-8
CASSVTGTQKGGYTF
TGTGCCAGCAGCGTCACCGGGACACAAAAAGGTGGCTACACCTTC
>TRBJ2-7|TRBD1|.|TRBV4-1
CASSQPKQGLYEQYF
TGCGCCAGCAGCCAGCCAAAACAGGGGCTCTACGAGCAGTACTTC
>TRBJ1-2|.|.|TRBV7-8
CASSLPELGGQSRYGYTF
TGTGCCAGCAGCTTACCCGAGCTGGGGGGGCAGAGTCGCTATGGCTACACCTTC
>TRBJ2-2|TRBD1|few|TRBV28
CASSSFRDRETGELFF
TGTGCCAGCAGTTCCTTCCGGGACAGGGAAACCGGGGAGCTGTTTTTT
>TRBJ1-5|.|.|TRBV4-1
CASSQVGNQPQHF
TGCGCCAGCAGCCAAGTCGGGAACCAGCCCCAGCATTTT
>TRBJ2-7|.|.|TRBV6-5
CASSYGGSSSYEQYF
TGTGCCAGCAGTTACGGAGGGTCAAGCTCCTACGAGCAGTACTTC
>TRBJ2-7|.|.|TRBV4-1
CASSPQAGAGEQYF
TGCGCCAGCAGCCCCCAGGCAGGGGCGGGCGAGCAGTACTTC
>TRBJ2-5|.|.|TRBV6-5
CASSPAGFGAQYF
TGTGCCAGCAGTCCTGCGGGATTCGGGGCCCAGTACTTC
>TRBJ2-1|.|.|TRBV19
CATKYWGDEQFF
TGTGCTACCAAGTATTGGGGGGATGAGCAGTTCTTC
>TRBJ2-7|TRBD1|.|TRBV28
CASNLVPGQGGEQYF
TGTGCCAGCAACCTCGTCCCGGGACAGGGGGGCGAGCAGTACTTC
>TRBJ1-3|TRBD1|.|TRBV6-4
CAIDPIRDRGFRNTIYF
TGTGCCATCGACCCTATCCGGGACAGGGGGTTCAGAAACACCATATATTTT
>TRBJ2-2|.|.|TRBV4-1
CASSHGGLYTGELFF
TGCGCCAGCAGCCATGGCGGTCTTTACACCGGGGAGCTGTTTTTT
>TRBJ1-1|.|once|TRBV19
CATRVQGLAEAFF
TGTGCCACTAGAGTCCAGGGGTTGGCTGAAGCTTTCTTT
>TRBJ2-3|.|.|TRBV24-1
CATSTGYDRTDTQYF
TGTGCCACCAGTACCGGGTATGACCGCACAGATACGCAGTATTTT
>TRBJ2-3|TRBD2|.|TRBV11-2
CASSLGTGRYTDTQYF
TGTGCCAGCAGCTTAGGAACCGGGAGGTACACAGATACGCAGTATTTT
>TRBJ2-7|.|.|TRBV6-6
CASSYPAGEQYF
TGTGCCAGCAGTTACCCGGCGGGCGAGCAGTACTTC
>TRBJ2-7|TRBD2|.|TRBV30
CAWTPGTRVLNYEQYF
TGTGCCTGGACCCCCGGGACTAGGGTCCTGAACTACGAGCAGTACTTC
>TRBJ1-2|.|.|TRBV15
CATSRDRIRDDRVANYGYTF
TGTGCCACCAGCAGAGACCGGATCCGCGACGACAGAGTAGCTAACTATGGCTACACCTTC
>TRBJ2-1|TRBD1|.|TRBV29-1
CSGDGDSGSSYNEQFF
TGCAGCGGCGACGGGGACAGTGGGAGCTCCTACAATGAGCAGTTCTTC
>TRBJ1-3|TRBD1|once|TRBV18
CASSPAGQGATGNTIYF
TGTGCCAGCTCACCGGCTGGACAGGGGGCTACTGGAAACACCATATATTTT
>TRBJ2-7|.|.|TRBV5-1
CASSLAGQGVYEQYF
TGCGCCAGCAGCTTGGCCGGGCAGGGTGTATACGAGCAGTACTTC
>TRBJ1-5|TRBD1|few|TRBV19
CASSIPRQGARQPQHF
TGTGCCAGTAGTATCCCAAGACAGGGGGCGAGGCAGCCCCAGCATTTT
>TRBJ1-1|TRBD1|few|TRBV10-2
CASSDPGTGGYHTEAFF
TGCGCCAGCAGTGACCCCGGGACAGGGGGCTACCACACTGAAGCTTTCTTT
>TRBJ1-3|TRBD1|.|TRBV5-8
CASSFRTGSGNTIYF
TGTGCCAGCAGCTTCCGGACAGGGAGTGGAAACACCATATATTTT
>TRBJ2-6|.|.|TRBV5-8
CASSTGHGANVLTF
TGTGCCAGCAGCACAGGGCATGGGGCCAACGTCCTGACTTTC
>TRBJ2-7|.|.|TRBV6-5
CASTTTGRVAYEQYF
TGTGCCAGCACCACCACAGGGAGGGTTGCCTACGAGCAGTACTTC
>TRBJ1-2|.|.|TRBV7-2
CASSLSGGNYGYTF
TGTGCCAGCAGCTTATCGGGGGGCAACTATGGCTACACCTTC
>TRBJ1-1|.|.|TRBV11-3
CASSPGLREGAFF
TGTGCCAGCAGCCCGGGACTTCGGGAGGGGGCTTTCTTT
>TRBJ1-6|.|.|TRBV25-1
CASSGVRTGSPLHF
TGTGCCAGCAGTGGTGTCCGAACCGGTTCACCCCTCCACTTT
>TRBJ2-7|.|.|TRBV10-1
CASSPRSGAYEQYF
TGCGCCAGCAGTCCCCGTTCGGGGGCCTACGAGCAGTACTTC
>TRBJ2-7|.|.|TRBV30
CAWSVLNEQYF
TGTGCCTGGAGTGTACTTAACGAGCAGTACTTC
>TRBJ2-1|.|.|TRBV20-1
CSAPRVNEQFF
TGCAGTGCTCCCCGTGTTAATGAGCAGTTCTTC
>TRBJ1-2|TRBD1|.|TRBV5-5
CASSFGDRGYMGYTF
TGTGCCAGCAGCTTCGGGGACAGGGGTTACATGGGCTACACCTTC
>TRBJ2-2|TRBD1|.|TRBV4-1
CASSHPGTGNTGELFF
TGCGCCAGCAGCCACCCGGGGACAGGGAACACCGGGGAGCTGTTTTTT
>TRBJ1-5|.|few|TRBV6-5
CASTQRLNQPQHF
TGTGCCAGCACCCAACGACTCAATCAGCCCCAGCATTTT
>TRBJ2-7|.|.|TRBV5-1
CASSLVEFSYEQYF
TGCGCCAGCAGCTTGGTGGAGTTCTCCTACGAGCAGTACTTC
>TRBJ2-4|TRBD2|.|TRBV5-1
CASSLVAGGAKNIQYF
TGCGCCAGCAGCTTGGTAGCGGGAGGTGCCAAAAACATTCAGTACTTC
>TRBJ2-1|.|.|TRBV9
CASSVGTYNEQFF
TGTGCCAGCAGCGTCGGGACATACAATGAGCAGTTCTTC
>TRBJ2-3|.|once|TRBV10-2
CAGSRGGTDTQYF
TGCGCCGGTTCTCGCGGGGGCACAGATACGCAGTATTTT
>TRBJ1-2|.|.|TRBV3-1/TRBV3-2
CASSQDGGTPYYGYTF
TGTGCCAGCAGCCAAGATGGAGGGACCCCGTACTATGGCTACACCTTC
>TRBJ2-1|.|.|TRBV10-2
CASATGFVNEQFF
TGCGCCAGCGCGACGGGATTCGTGAATGAGCAGTTCTTC
>TRBJ2-5|.|.|TRBV25-1
CASPLGRQGGGETQYF
TGTGCCAGCCCCTTGGGCAGACAGGGCGGGGGGGAGACCCAGTACTTC